Listed here is a single T cell receptor (beta chain). There is no known antigen for this receptor. The sample holds no much larger clone one base away, and base qualities are not on file. The collaborating institutions used their own protocols to collect whole blood in K2EDTA tubes. For TCRbeta analysis, collaborators shipped samples in one of three forms: frozen whole blood, isolated PBMCs, or DNA extracted from either of those sample types. The entry originates in a study of blood T cell repertoires in COVID-19 (TCRdb year 2020). A note on the overall study: Samples covering the acute and convalescent phases of COVID-19 were provided by collaborators in the United States, Italy and Spain. The prospective study material was composed of cDNA or gDNA derived from T cells, B-cell-depleted T cells, or PBMCs. Sample metadata almost always included a de-identified subject ID, COVID-19 status, age in years and sex. HLA class I and class II types, where available, came from metadata supplied by the sample provider rather than from assay-based typing. Subjects who had been exposed to COVID-19, were actively infected with it, or had recovered from it provided the deeply sampled blood TCRbeta repertoires that made up the dataset. The samples were drawn from the first 160 participants of the ongoing ImmuneRACE study and from under 1,500 subjects provided by 6 global collaborators. A freely available public database, intended as a resource for researchers studying the immune response to SARS-CoV-2, is where the repertoires were released. Study-wide conclusions, independent of this receptor: The amount of clinical and demographic metadata varied by source and participant and was provided uncurated.

TCRbeta CDR3 regions were amplified from genomic DNA using the immunoSEQ Assay, a bias-controlled multiplex PCR. For the original study's pipeline: Within the assay, amplification of reference gene primers was used to estimate how many nucleated cells each sample contained. Sequence reads were collapsed and filtered to measure the absolute abundance of every unique TCRbeta CDR3 rearrangement. For each sample, productive Simpson clonality was calculated as the square root of Simpson's diversity index across productive rearrangements. In its TCRdb copy, this immuneACCESS table keeps in-frame sequences only and misses some clones. Where compared with another copy, unresolved V genes explain less than half of these, and the others have no known cause. Clone size and the V and J calls come from that table; the DNA yielded D and trimming. Here the sample has around 300,000 clones; around 86% occur a single time. The ten largest make up 2.5% to 3% of the sample.

The V end gives up 4 bases and the J end 1 base, leaving 4 bases in the junction not matched to a gene. Via the germline V gene, CDR1 is SGHDT and CDR2 YYEEEE. Measured from the cysteine to the phenylalanine, the CDR3 is 15 residues long. The read is trimmed to its CDR3 DNA, 45 bases read in frame from base 1. Sample: peripheral blood. The receptor was isolated from a woman in her thirties with active or convalescent COVID-19. The rearrangement joined TRBV5-6 to TRBJ1-2; TRBD1 agrees with 10 junctional bases. The nucleotide sequence is given as TGTGCCAGCAGCCGACAGGGGGCTTATAACTATGGCTACACCTTC. Translated, it gives CASSRQGAYNYGYTF.